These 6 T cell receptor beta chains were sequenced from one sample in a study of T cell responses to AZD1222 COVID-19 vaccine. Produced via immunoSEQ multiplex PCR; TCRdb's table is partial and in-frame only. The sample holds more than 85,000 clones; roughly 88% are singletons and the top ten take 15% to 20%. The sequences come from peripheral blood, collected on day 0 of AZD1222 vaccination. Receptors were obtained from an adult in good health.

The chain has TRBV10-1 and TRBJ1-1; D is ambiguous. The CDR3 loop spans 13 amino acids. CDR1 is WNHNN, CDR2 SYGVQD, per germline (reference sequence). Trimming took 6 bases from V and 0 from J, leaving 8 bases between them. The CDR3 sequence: CASSSKMNTEAFF. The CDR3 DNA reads TGCGCCAGCAGCAGTAAGATGAACACTGAAGCTTTCTTT.

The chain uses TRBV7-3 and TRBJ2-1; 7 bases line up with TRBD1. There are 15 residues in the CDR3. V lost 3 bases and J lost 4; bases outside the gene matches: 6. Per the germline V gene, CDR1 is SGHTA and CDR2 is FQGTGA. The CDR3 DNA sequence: TGTGCCAGCAGCTTGACAGGGTCTAGATACAATGAGCAGTTCTTC. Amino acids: CASSLTGSRYNEQFF.

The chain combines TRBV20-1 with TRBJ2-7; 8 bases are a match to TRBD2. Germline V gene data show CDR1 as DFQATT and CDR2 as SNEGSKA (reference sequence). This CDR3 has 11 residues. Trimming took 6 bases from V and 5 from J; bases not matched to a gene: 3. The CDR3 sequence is CSAQRENEQYF. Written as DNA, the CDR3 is TGCAGTGCCCAGCGGGAGAACGAGCAGTACTTC.

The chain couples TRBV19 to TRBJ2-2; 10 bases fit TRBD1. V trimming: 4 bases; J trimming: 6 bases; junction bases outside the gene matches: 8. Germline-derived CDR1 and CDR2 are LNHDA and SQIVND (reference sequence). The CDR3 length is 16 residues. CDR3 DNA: TGTGCCAGTAGTAAACCGGGACAGGGGTTGGCCGGGGAGCTGTTTTTT. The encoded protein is CASSKPGQGLAGELFF. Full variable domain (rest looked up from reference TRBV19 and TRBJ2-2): DGGITQSPKYLFRKEGQNVTLSCEQNLNHDAMYWYRQDPGQGLRLIYYSQIVNDFQKGDIAEGYSVSREKKESFPLTVTSAQKNPTAFYLCASSKPGQGLAGELFFGEGSRLTVL.

The CDR3 protein is CATSGVAWEEIFAGTDTQYF. DNA for the CDR3: TGTGCCACCAGTGGTGTCGCGTGGGAGGAGATCTTTGCGGGCACAGATACGCAGTATTTT. This chain joins TRBV24-1 and TRBJ2-3; a weak D match, TRBD2 (6 bases). The CDR3 sequence is 20 residues long. The ends were cut back, 5 bases at V and 1 base at J, with 27 bases in the middle. The V gene's germline CDR1 is KGHDR and CDR2 SFDVKD.

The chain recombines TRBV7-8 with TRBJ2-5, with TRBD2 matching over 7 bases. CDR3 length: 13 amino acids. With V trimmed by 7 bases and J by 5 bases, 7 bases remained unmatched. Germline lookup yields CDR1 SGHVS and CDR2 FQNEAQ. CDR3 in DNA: TGTGCCAGCACCTGGACTAGGAGGGAGACCCAGTACTTC. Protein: CASTWTRRETQYF. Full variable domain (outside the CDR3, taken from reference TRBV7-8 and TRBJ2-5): GAGVSQSPRYKVAKRGQDVALRCDPISGHVSLFWYQQALGQGPEFLTYFQNEAQLDKSGLPSDRFFAERPEGSVSTLKIQRTQQEDSAVYLCASTWTRRETQYFGPGTRLLVL.